These T cell receptor beta chains were read from a single sample in a study of T cells after yellow fever vaccination. A single record per CDR3 protein comes from TCRdb applying MiXCR to the 5' RACE reads. The data show fewer than 450,000 distinct CDR3 sequences, around 4.1% seen once. The sequences come from PBMCs, collected 5 days after the yellow fever booster vaccination. Source of these receptors: a young man who received the YFV17D yellow fever vaccine. Both conserved end residues are part of each CDR3.

v_call: TRBV29-1
cdr3_aa: CSVVSIAQGLPEAFF

v_call: TRBV12-3/TRBV12-4
cdr3_aa: CASSPGLEAGPQHF

v_call: TRBV5-6
cdr3_aa: CASSSGTGYSPLHF

v_call: TRBV4-3
cdr3_aa: CASSQVRGPYEQYF

v_call: TRBV20-1
cdr3_aa: CSAEGQTEDTEAFF

v_call: TRBV5-6
cdr3_aa: CASSLGGAPETQYF

v_call: TRBV5-1
cdr3_aa: CASSLALAGAYEQYF

v_call: TRBV28
cdr3_aa: CASSSGLLEQFF

v_call: TRBV7-2
cdr3_aa: CASSLQGAVYGYTF

v_call: TRBV15
cdr3_aa: CATSPRTWQDTDTQYF

v_call: TRBV5-1
cdr3_aa: CASSPTSGGMRQFF

v_call: TRBV9
cdr3_aa: CASSVEERSYNEQFF

v_call: TRBV4-1
cdr3_aa: CASSQVSPGDVAFF

v_call: TRBV4-1
cdr3_aa: CASSQEDRWNTEAFF

v_call: TRBV11-3
cdr3_aa: CAGARTGISTDTQYF

v_call: TRBV7-2
cdr3_aa: CASSSSGGNTDTQYF

v_call: TRBV7-9
cdr3_aa: CASSSGLPYEQYF